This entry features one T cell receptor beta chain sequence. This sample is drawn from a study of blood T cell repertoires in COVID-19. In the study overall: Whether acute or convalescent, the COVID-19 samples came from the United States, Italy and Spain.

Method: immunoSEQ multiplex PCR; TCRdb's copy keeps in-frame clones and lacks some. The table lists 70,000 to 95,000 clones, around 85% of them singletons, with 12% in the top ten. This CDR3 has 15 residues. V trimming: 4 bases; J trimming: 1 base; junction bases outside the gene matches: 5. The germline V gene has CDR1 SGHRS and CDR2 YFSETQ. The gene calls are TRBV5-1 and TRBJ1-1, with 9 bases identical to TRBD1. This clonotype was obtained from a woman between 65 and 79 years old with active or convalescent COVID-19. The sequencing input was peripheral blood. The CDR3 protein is CASSPMGQGNTEAFF. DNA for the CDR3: TGCGCCAGCAGCCCCATGGGACAGGGGAACACTGAAGCTTTCTTT.